Below are 25 T cell receptor beta chains sequenced from a single sample in a study of shared clonotypes between healthy human individuals (dated by TCRdb to 2019 to 2021). Library generation was performed with the immunoSEQ multiplex PCR assay. The source is immuneACCESS, and TCRdb retained only in-frame sequences with V and J called. Part of the clones is not carried over; for the studies checked, unresolved V genes explain less than half of this, and the remainder is unexplained. The sample table holds about 2,500,000 clones, of which 85% to 95% were seen once. Clones ranked in the top ten supply roughly 0.14% of the sample. Input material: naive CD4+ T cells sorted from blood. This specimen's cell subset or site label, per the study, means: CD45RA+ positively selected. These receptors were taken from a man younger than 35 in good health.

This clone was observed a single time. The rearrangement joins TRBV2 to TRBJ2-7; 7 positions agree with TRBD1. The CDR3 has 16 amino acids. With 7 bases clipped from V and 0 bases from J, the junction kept 12 bases outside the gene matches. In germline, CDR1 is SNHLY, CDR2 FYNNEI. The CDR3 DNA reads TGTGCCAGCACTCCGGACAGGTCGCTCTCCTCCTACGAGCAGTACTTC. It translates to CASTPDRSLSSYEQYF.

This clone was picked up a small number of times. This chain uses TRBV9 with TRBJ1-5; 9 bases agree with TRBD1. With V trimmed by 4 bases and J by 2 bases, 7 bases remained unmatched. The length of the CDR3 is 16 residues. CDR1 and CDR2 from the germline V gene are SGDLS and YYNGEE. CDR3 DNA: TGTGCCAGCAGCCCCGGGACAGGGACCGGCAATCAGCCCCAGCATTTT. Translation: CASSPGTGTGNQPQHF. Combining the CDR3 with reference TRBV9 and TRBJ1-5 gives the whole variable domain DSGVTQTPKHLITATGQRVTLRCSPRSGDLSVYWYQQSLDQGLQFLIQYYNGEERAKGNILERFSAQQFPDLHSELNLSSLELGDSALYFCASSPGTGTGNQPQHFGDGTRLSIL.

V gene TRBV2 combines with J gene TRBJ2-1; D call uncertain. Germline loops: CDR1 SNHLY, CDR2 FYNNEI. Trimming cost V 4 bases and J 7 bases, with 8 bases left between them. The CDR3 contains 12 residues. CDR3 nucleotides: TGTGCCAGCAGTGTCGCGCAAAATGAGCAGTTCTTC. Its translation is CASSVAQNEQFF.

The sample holds one count of this clone. The chain recombines TRBV23-1 with TRBJ1-2; D is ambiguous. TRBV23-1 is an ORF for which the function is uncertain. The germline V and J ends were trimmed by 4 bases and 5 bases, with 20 bases remaining between them. The CDR3 is made up of 16 amino acids. As DNA, the CDR3 is TGCGCCAGCAGTCGGGTCGGCAGGCCCAGACCTTATGGCTACACCTTC. Translated: CASSRVGRPRPYGYTF.

CDR3 amino acids: CASSEYRARQTTDTQYF. For the CDR3, the DNA is TGTGCCAGCAGTGAATATCGGGCCAGACAGACCACAGATACGCAGTATTTT. The chain links TRBV25-1 to TRBJ2-3, with D possibly being TRBD1 (5 bases). This CDR3 is built from 17 residues. Germline values: CDR1 MGHDK, CDR2 SYGVNS. Trimming left V 0 bases short and J 2 bases short, with 15 bases between.

The chain joins TRBV9 to TRBJ1-5; the D is unclear. V gave up 4 bases and J gave up 7 bases, with 15 bases separating them. This CDR3 region has 14 residues. Germline V lookup: CDR1 SGDLS, CDR2 YYNGEE. The CDR3 DNA reads TGTGCCAGCAGCCCCGGACCCTCGCCCCAGCCCCAGCATTTT. It translates to CASSPGPSPQPQHF.

V is TRBV11-2 and J is TRBJ2-7, with 12 bases matching TRBD2. Germline assignment: CDR1 SGHAT and CDR2 FQNNGV. V trimming: 3 bases; J trimming: 2 bases; junction bases outside the gene matches: 8. The CDR3 runs 17 residues. Here the CDR3 DNA reads TGTGCCAGCAGCTTGGAACTAGCGGGGGGCCTGACCTACGAGCAGTACTTC. This sequence encodes CASSLELAGGLTYEQYF. Full variable domain (remainder filled in from reference TRBV11-2 and TRBJ2-7): EAGVAQSPRYKIIEKRQSVAFWCNPISGHATLYWYQQILGQGPKLLIQFQNNGVVDDSQLPKDRFSAERLKGVDSTLKIQPAKLEDSAVYLCASSLELAGGLTYEQYFGPGTRLTVT.

The chain links TRBV29-1 to TRBJ2-7; TRBD1 is a possible D gene (6 bases). The CDR3 loop spans 14 amino acids. Germline V CDR1 and CDR2: SQVTM, ANQGSEA. Trimming left V 3 bases short and J 4 bases short, with 16 bases between. CDR3 sequence (DNA): TGCAGCGTTGATAAGAGCGGCCAGGGGTACGAGCAGTACTTC. Protein sequence: CSVDKSGQGYEQYF.

This clone appeared once. The rearrangement joins TRBV7-2 to TRBJ2-7, with D unclear. Germline assignment: CDR1 SGHTA and CDR2 FQGNSA. The CDR3 length is 11 residues. Trimming cost V 5 bases and J 2 bases, with 4 bases left between them. The CDR3, as DNA: TGTGCCAGCAGCAACACCTACGAGCAGTACTTC. Protein product: CASSNTYEQYF.

This chain uses TRBV10-1 with TRBJ1-6; D is uncertain. The CDR3 is made up of 10 amino acids. Germline CDR1 and CDR2: WNHNN and SYGVQD (reference sequence). V lost 7 bases, J lost 13 bases, and 8 bases lay in between. The chain's CDR3 is CASTPLPLHF. DNA of the CDR3: TGCGCCAGCACCCCCCTCCCCCTCCACTTT.

The genes are TRBV7-9 and TRBJ2-7, with 11 positions matching TRBD1. CDR1 and CDR2 (germline): SEHNR, FQNEAQ (reference sequence). CDR3 length: 18 amino acids. The junction had 11 bases not matched to a gene; V was cut back by 2 bases and J by 2 bases. The CDR3 protein is CASSLKLIRGQGAYEQYF. CDR3 in DNA: TGTGCCAGCAGCTTAAAACTCATCCGGGGACAGGGGGCCTACGAGCAGTACTTC.

The chain is built from TRBV10-3 and TRBJ1-6; no firm D call. Germline assignment: CDR1 ENHRY and CDR2 SYGVKD. The V end was cut by 2 bases, the J end by 9 bases, with 11 bases between. The CDR3 has 14 residues. CDR3 residues: CAISEVPGFSPLHF. The CDR3, as DNA: TGTGCCATCAGTGAGGTCCCAGGCTTTTCACCCCTCCACTTT.

The rearrangement links TRBV29-1 to TRBJ2-7; tentatively, D is TRBD2 (6 bases). CDR1 and CDR2 from the germline V gene are SQVTM and ANQGSEA. With 6 bases removed from V and 0 bases from J, the gap between germline ends came to 12 bases. This CDR3 spans 13 amino acids. The CDR3: CSVGGRSSYEQYF. The DNA for the CDR3 is TGCAGCGTGGGGGGACGGAGCTCCTACGAGCAGTACTTC.

CDR3 in DNA: TGTGCCAGCAGCCAATACAGGGTGAGTCAGCCCCAGCATTTT. Translated: CASSQYRVSQPQHF. This sequence joins TRBV14 and TRBJ1-5; weak D call: TRBD1 (6 bases). V shed 2 bases and J shed 6 bases, with 11 bases lying between them. CDR3 size: 14 residues. In germline, CDR1 is SGHDN, CDR2 FVKESK.

The chain links TRBV10-2 to TRBJ1-1; 7 bases are a match to TRBD1. V trimming: 5 bases; J trimming: 1 base; junction bases outside the gene matches: 7. The CDR3 covers 15 residues. CDR1 and CDR2 from the germline V gene are WSHSY and SAAADI. In DNA form, the CDR3 reads TGCGCCAGCAGTAGACAGGGATTATCGAACACTGAAGCTTTCTTT. Its protein product is CASSRQGLSNTEAFF.

The gene calls are TRBV4-1 and TRBJ1-2; D remains ambiguous. In germline, CDR1 is MGHRA, CDR2 YSYEKL. Trimming took 2 bases from V and 4 from J, leaving 14 bases between them. This CDR3 is 15 amino acids long. The CDR3 sequence: CASSQKAEGLYGYTF. In DNA form, the CDR3 reads TGCGCCAGCAGCCAAAAGGCGGAGGGTCTCTATGGCTACACCTTC.

The chain recombines TRBV7-9 with TRBJ2-1, with a weak D call TRBD2 (5 bases). The CDR3 is 15 amino acids. The germline V gene has CDR1 SEHNR and CDR2 FQNEAQ (reference sequence). Trimming stripped 1 base from V and 2 bases from J, with 9 bases between. In DNA form, the CDR3 reads TGTGCCAGCAGCTTAGGAAGCGGACCCTACAATGAGCAGTTCTTC. Its translation is CASSLGSGPYNEQFF.

This clone was counted between two and nine times. The V gene is TRBV5-4, the J gene TRBJ1-1, with D maybe TRBD1 (6 bases). This CDR3 contains 14 residues. The V and J ends lost 6 bases and 3 bases respectively, with 15 bases between them. In germline, CDR1 is SGHNT, CDR2 YYREEE (reference sequence). The CDR3 bases are TGTGCCAGCACCGAAGGGGGGCGGGACACTGAAGCTTTCTTT. Translated, it gives CASTEGGRDTEAFF.

The chain couples TRBV19 to TRBJ2-2, with a weak D call TRBD2 (5 bases). This CDR3 comprises 14 residues. V shed 4 bases and J shed 2 bases, with 8 bases lying between them. The germline gives CDR1 LNHDA, CDR2 SQIVND (reference sequence). The CDR3 loop is CASSNGVNTGELFF. The CDR3 DNA sequence: TGTGCCAGTAGTAACGGGGTAAACACCGGGGAGCTGTTTTTT.

This clone came up once. The V and J genes are TRBV7-6 and TRBJ2-3, with 7 bases aligning to TRBD1. With 4 bases clipped from V and 4 bases from J, the junction kept 5 bases outside the gene matches. This CDR3 spans 14 amino acids. Germline V gene sequence: CDR1 SGHVS, CDR2 FNYEAQ. The CDR3: CASSSRDSPDTQYF. For the CDR3, the DNA is TGTGCCAGCAGCTCCAGGGACAGTCCAGATACGCAGTATTTT.

This rearrangement joins TRBV19 to TRBJ1-4; 9 positions agree with TRBD1. The V segment lost 10 bases and the J segment 5 bases; nucleotides outside the gene matches: 8. Germline CDR1 and CDR2: LNHDA and SQIVND (reference sequence). The CDR3 is made up of 14 amino acids. CDR3 residues: CATGGQGRNEKLFF. The CDR3 bases are TGTGCCACTGGGGGACAGGGTCGAAATGAAAAACTGTTTTTT.

As concerns this clone: Other DNA sequences in this sample translate to the same CDR3. The chain joins TRBV5-1 to TRBJ2-3, with 8 bases matching TRBD2. There are 15 residues in the CDR3. Germline lookup yields CDR1 SGHRS and CDR2 YFSETQ. Unmatched junction bases numbered 8, after V lost 4 bases and J lost 4 bases. The CDR3 loop is CASSRTGGPADTQYF. The CDR3, as DNA: TGCGCCAGCAGCCGAACGGGGGGGCCGGCAGATACGCAGTATTTT.

The chain couples TRBV5-1 to TRBJ2-1, with 7 bases fitting TRBD2. The germline gives CDR1 SGHRS, CDR2 YFSETQ. V was clipped by 4 bases and J by 3 bases; unmatched bases: 10. This CDR3 region has 16 residues. The CDR3 nucleotides read TGCGCCAGCAGCGAGATCGCGGGGGTTGGCTACAATGAGCAGTTCTTC. Protein sequence: CASSEIAGVGYNEQFF. Full variable domain (missing parts from reference TRBV5-1 and TRBJ2-1): KAGVTQTPRYLIKTRGQQVTLSCSPISGHRSVSWYQQTPGQGLQFLFEYFSETQRNKGNFPGRFSGRQFSNSRSEMNVSTLELGDSALYLCASSEIAGVGYNEQFFGPGTRLTVL.

A single count supports this clone. The chain combines TRBV7-2 with TRBJ2-1, with 9 nucleotides matching TRBD1. Germline values: CDR1 SGHTA, CDR2 FQGNSA. Germline trimming cut 5 bases from V and 6 bases from J; bases unmatched to any gene: 11. This CDR3 region has 16 residues. The CDR3 DNA reads TGTGCCAGCAGCCGTGGGGGGGGACAGGGCCGCAATGAGCAGTTCTTC. It codes for CASSRGGGQGRNEQFF.

The genes are TRBV28 and TRBJ1-2; D is possibly TRBD1 (6 bases). This CDR3 has 13 residues. Germline CDR1 reads MDHEN; CDR2 reads SYDVKM. V was trimmed by 3 bases and J by 8 bases, leaving 13 bases between them. The CDR3 sequence: CASSFLGGGGYTF. The CDR3 DNA sequence: TGTGCCAGCAGTTTTTTAGGGGGAGGGGGCTACACCTTC.